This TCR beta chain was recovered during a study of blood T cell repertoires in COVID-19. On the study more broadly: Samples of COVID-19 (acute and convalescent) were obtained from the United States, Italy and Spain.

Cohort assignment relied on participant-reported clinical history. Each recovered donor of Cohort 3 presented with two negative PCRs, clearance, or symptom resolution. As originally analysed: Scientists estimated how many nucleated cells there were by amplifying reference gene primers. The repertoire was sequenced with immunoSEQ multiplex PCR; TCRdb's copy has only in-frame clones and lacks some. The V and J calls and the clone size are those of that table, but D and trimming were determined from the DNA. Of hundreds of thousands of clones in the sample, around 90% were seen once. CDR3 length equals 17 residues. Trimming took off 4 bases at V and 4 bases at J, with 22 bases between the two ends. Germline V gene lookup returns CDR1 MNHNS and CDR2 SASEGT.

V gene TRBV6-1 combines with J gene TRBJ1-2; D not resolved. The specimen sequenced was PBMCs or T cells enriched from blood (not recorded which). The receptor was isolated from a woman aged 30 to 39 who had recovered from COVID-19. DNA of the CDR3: TGTGCCAGCAGTGGAGGCGTGATGGAGGGCGCTCGCTATGGCTACACCTTC. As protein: CASSGGVMEGARYGYTF.